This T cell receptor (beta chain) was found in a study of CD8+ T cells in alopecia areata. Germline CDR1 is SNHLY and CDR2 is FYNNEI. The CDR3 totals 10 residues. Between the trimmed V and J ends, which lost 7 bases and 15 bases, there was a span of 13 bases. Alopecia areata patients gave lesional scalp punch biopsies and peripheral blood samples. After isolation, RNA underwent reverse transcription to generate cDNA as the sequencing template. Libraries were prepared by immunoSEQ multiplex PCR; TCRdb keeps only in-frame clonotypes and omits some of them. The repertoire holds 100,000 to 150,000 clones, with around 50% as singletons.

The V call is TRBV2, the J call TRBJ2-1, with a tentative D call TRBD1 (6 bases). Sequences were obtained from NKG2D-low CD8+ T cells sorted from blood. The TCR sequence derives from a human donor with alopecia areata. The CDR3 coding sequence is TGTGCCAGCACTGGGACAAGACCGTTCTTC. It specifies CASTGTRPFF.